The 26 T cell receptor beta chains listed next were all sequenced from one sample in a study of blood T cells in healthy people across ages. Primed by a sample-barcoded 5' primer and a J-beta primer mix, a second PCR proceeded for roughly 7 to 11 cycles. MiXCR, run by TCRdb on the 5' RACE reads, gives a single entry per CDR3 protein. The profile shows fewer than 750,000 distinct CDR3 sequences, about 45% of them singletons. The material sequenced was blood. These receptors were obtained from an elderly man in good health.

The chain combines TRBV20-1 with TRBJ2-3; 9 bases agree with TRBD2. Unmatched junction bases numbered 5, after V lost 2 bases and J lost 2 bases. CDR1 and CDR2 from the germline V gene are DFQATT and SNEGSKA (reference sequence). The CDR3 sequence is 15 residues long. For the CDR3, the DNA is TGCAGTGCTAGAAGGGCGGGAGGGAACACAGATACGCAGTATTTT. It encodes CSARRAGGNTDTQYF.

The chain links TRBV28 to TRBJ1-1, with D possibly being TRBD1 (5 bases). The CDR3 runs to 14 residues. CDR1 is MDHEN and CDR2 is SYDVKM in the germline V gene. The V and J ends lost 6 bases and 0 bases respectively, with 11 bases between them. CDR3 sequence: CASRRGYMNTEAFF. CDR3 nucleotide sequence: TGTGCCAGCAGGAGGGGTTACATGAACACTGAAGCTTTCTTT. Using reference TRBV28 and TRBJ1-1 for the parts outside the CDR3, the full variable domain is DVKVTQSSRYLVKRTGEKVFLECVQDMDHENMFWYRQDPGLGLRLIYFSYDVKMKEKGDIPEGYSVSREKKERFSLILESASTNQTSMYLCASRRGYMNTEAFFGQGTRLTVV.

This sequence joins TRBV20-1 and TRBJ2-5; D is tentatively TRBD1 or TRBD2 (5 bases each). The J call may be in error: the DNA end matches TRBJ2-7 better. Per germline, CDR1 DFQATT and CDR2 SNEGSKA (reference sequence). This CDR3 has 13 amino acids. The CDR3 DNA sequence: TGCAGTGCTAGGGGGACCGCCGGATACGAGCAGTACTTC. Protein sequence: CSARGTAGYEQYF.

As concerns this clonotype: A clone one base away is much larger, so this may be a read error. The rearrangement links TRBV6-6 to TRBJ2-1; TRBD2 matches at 11 bases. The assigned J gene may be wrong: the sequence end matches TRBJ2-7 better. The CDR3 extends over 15 amino acids. Germline V gene data show CDR1 as MNHNY and CDR2 as SVGAGI (reference sequence). CDR3 DNA: TGTGCCAGCAGACGAACTAGCGGGAGTTACAATGAGCAGTACTTC. This encodes CASRRTSGSYNEQYF.

This clonotype was seen more than once but under ten times. The CDR3 DNA follows: TGCAGTGCTCAAAGCCGGGACGATTACAATGAGCAGTTCTTC. Encoded protein: CSAQSRDDYNEQFF. This chain joins TRBV20-1 and TRBJ2-1; D is possibly TRBD1 or TRBD2 (5 bases each). This CDR3 spans 14 amino acids. From germline, CDR1 is DFQATT and CDR2 SNEGSKA (reference sequence). V dropped 5 bases and J dropped 4 bases, with 15 bases sitting between them.

The V and J genes are TRBV29-1 and TRBJ2-5; D is unclear. Germline-derived CDR1 and CDR2 are SQVTM and ANQGSEA. The CDR3 has 10 amino acids. Trimming took off 4 bases at V and 11 bases at J, with 11 bases between the two ends. CDR3 sequence reads: CSVGNNEQYF. As DNA, the CDR3 is TGCAGCGTTGGGAACAATGAGCAGTACTTC.

This clonotype was counted once. The chain uses TRBV12-3 or TRBV12-4 and TRBJ2-7; D is uncertain. This CDR3 region has 14 residues. Deletions cut 1 base from V and 2 bases from J, with 9 bases between. CDR3 nucleotide sequence: TGTGCCAGCAGTTTAGGTGTCGTAGCCTACGAGCAGTACTTC. Protein: CASSLGVVAYEQYF.

The CDR3 DNA follows: TGTGCCAGCAGTGCGACCACTATGAGCTGGTACGAGCAGTACTTC. This sequence encodes CASSATTMSWYEQYF. V is TRBV27 and J is TRBJ2-7, with D unclear. Germline V gives CDR1 MNHEY, CDR2 SMNVEV (reference sequence). The length of the CDR3 is 15 residues. Trimming left V 5 bases short and J 4 bases short, with 18 bases between.

This sequence joins TRBV14 and TRBJ2-4, with D perhaps being TRBD1 or TRBD2 (6 bases each). The better agreement between TRBJ2-7 and the DNA end casts doubt on the J call. Germline V gives CDR1 SGHDN, CDR2 FVKESK. The CDR3 is 14 residues long. The CDR3 region has the DNA TGTGCCAGCAGCCAAGTTCTCGGGGGCAACGAGCAGTACTTC. It translates to CASSQVLGGNEQYF.

The gene calls are TRBV20-1 and TRBJ2-7; D gene unclear. The germline V and J ends were trimmed by 3 bases and 5 bases, with 20 bases remaining between them. There are 15 residues in the CDR3. The germline CDR1 and CDR2 sequences are DFQATT and SNEGSKA (reference sequence). For the CDR3, the DNA is TGCAGTGCTAGTCGGCCGACCTCCGGAGCCCACGAGCAGTACTTC. Translation gives CSASRPTSGAHEQYF.

The genes are TRBV29-1 and TRBJ2-7; no firm D call. The CDR3 covers 12 residues. Germline CDR1 reads SQVTM; CDR2 reads ANQGSEA. Trimming stripped 0 bases from V and 7 bases from J, with 10 bases between. The CDR3 is CSVEDPWREQYF. The DNA for the CDR3 is TGCAGCGTTGAAGACCCCTGGCGTGAGCAGTACTTC.

The rearrangement uses TRBV28 and TRBJ2-7; D remains ambiguous. Germline values: CDR1 MDHEN, CDR2 SYDVKM. Trimming stripped 5 bases from V and 6 bases from J, with 11 bases between. The CDR3 runs to 12 residues. The CDR3 spells CASSRSMGEQYF. DNA for the CDR3: TGTGCCAGCAGTAGGTCCATGGGCGAGCAGTACTTC. Variable domain in full (rest from reference TRBV28 and TRBJ2-7): DVKVTQSSRYLVKRTGEKVFLECVQDMDHENMFWYRQDPGLGLRLIYFSYDVKMKEKGDIPEGYSVSREKKERFSLILESASTNQTSMYLCASSRSMGEQYFGPGTRLTVT.

This clonotype was detected a few times. The V gene is TRBV20-1, the J gene TRBJ2-5; TRBD1 is a possible D gene (5 bases). Germline CDR1 is DFQATT and CDR2 is SNEGSKA (reference sequence). With 0 bases removed from V and 5 bases from J, the gap between germline ends came to 16 bases. The CDR3 has 15 residues. The CDR3 spells CSARETKGPRETQYF. The CDR3 DNA is TGCAGTGCTAGAGAGACGAAGGGGCCCCGGGAGACCCAGTACTTC.

V usage is TRBV29-1 and J usage is TRBJ2-3; D may be TRBD2 (7 bases). The CDR3 is made up of 13 amino acids. Germline CDR1 is SQVTM and CDR2 is ANQGSEA. Trimming shortened V by 5 bases and J by 3 bases, and 12 bases separated the two germline ends. The chain's CDR3 is CSVREGGTDTQYF. Written as DNA, the CDR3 is TGCAGCGTTCGAGAGGGGGGGACAGATACGCAGTATTTT.

This chain uses TRBV3-1 with TRBJ1-2; weak D call: TRBD1 (5 bases). The CDR3 has 14 residues. Trimming took off 4 bases at V and 2 bases at J, with 11 bases between the two ends. Germline CDR1 and CDR2: LGHDT and YNNKEL (reference sequence). The CDR3 protein is CASSPHRDNYGYTF. The CDR3 region has the DNA TGTGCCAGCAGCCCCCACCGGGACAACTATGGCTACACCTTC.

The V and J genes are TRBV5-1 and TRBJ2-7; weak D call: TRBD1 (6 bases). The CDR3 covers 14 residues. Trimming shortened V by 6 bases and J by 2 bases, and 15 bases separated the two germline ends. Germline values: CDR1 SGHRS, CDR2 YFSETQ. CDR3 DNA sequence: TGCGCCAGCAACAGGGACGGCAAAACCTACGAGCAGTACTTC. Translated: CASNRDGKTYEQYF.

This clonotype appeared a few times. The V and J genes are TRBV10-3 and TRBJ2-7, with a weak D call TRBD1 (6 bases). V lost 10 bases and J lost 0, with 10 bases in between. Germline V gene lookup returns CDR1 ENHRY and CDR2 SYGVKD. The CDR3 sequence is 12 residues long. The DNA of the CDR3 is TGTGCCAGCCGACAGGACTCCTACGAGCAGTACTTC. It translates to CASRQDSYEQYF.

Points on this clonotype: It may be a read error: a sequence one base away is much more abundant. The V call is TRBV6-5, the J call TRBJ2-1; no clear D. The CDR3 runs 15 residues. Trimming removed 4 bases at V and 7 bases at J, with 17 bases between. The germline V gene has CDR1 MNHEY and CDR2 SVGAGI. The CDR3 nucleotides read TGTGCCAGCAGTTCTAGGGTGCTTTTGGTAAATGAGCAGTTCTTC. Translation gives CASSSRVLLVNEQFF.

V and J are TRBV6-2 or TRBV6-3 and TRBJ2-5, with D perhaps assigned TRBD1 or TRBD2 (5 bases each). This CDR3 contains 14 residues. The germline V gene encodes CDR1 MNHEY and CDR2 SVGEGT. Deletions cut 6 bases from V and 2 bases from J, with 13 bases between. The CDR3 DNA follows: TGTGCCAGCAGAACCGCCGGGACGCAAGAGACCCAGTACTTC. As protein: CASRTAGTQETQYF.

The sample holds a few counts of this clonotype. The V call is TRBV7-2, the J call TRBJ2-2, with 9 positions matching TRBD2. Germline assignment: CDR1 SGHTA and CDR2 FQGNSA. The CDR3 is 17 residues long. V shed 0 bases and J 5 bases; nucleotides not matched to a gene: 7. DNA of the CDR3: TGTGCCAGCAGCTTAGCCCCCGTAGCGGGAGTTACCGGGGAGCTGTTTTTT. It translates to CASSLAPVAGVTGELFF.

The J gene is TRBJ2-7, the V gene TRBV5-1; 7 nucleotides align to TRBD1. The CDR3 is 15 amino acids. In germline, CDR1 is SGHRS, CDR2 YFSETQ. Unmatched junction bases numbered 8, after V lost 5 bases and J lost 0 bases. CDR3 protein: CASRPGQQLSYEQYF. Here the CDR3 DNA reads TGCGCCAGCAGACCGGGACAGCAACTCTCCTACGAGCAGTACTTC.

In this sample, this clonotype turned up a few times. This sequence joins TRBV10-3 and TRBJ2-4; possibly TRBD2 for D (6 bases). The closer fit of TRBJ2-5 to the DNA end suggests the J call may be wrong. CDR3 length equals 14 residues. CDR1 and CDR2 (germline): ENHRY, SYGVKD. As DNA, the CDR3 is TGTGCCACCGCCCCTAGCGATCGCCAAGAGACCCAGTACTTC. It yields the protein CATAPSDRQETQYF.

About this clonotype: A read error may account for a junction end that differs from germline. The chain combines TRBV9 with TRBJ2-1; D is perhaps TRBD1 or TRBD2 (5 bases each). CDR1 is SGDLS and CDR2 is YYNGEE in the germline V gene. The CDR3 totals 17 residues. The CDR3 DNA reads TGTGCCAGCAGCGTAGCTACGGGGACCAGTCCCTACACTGAGCAGTTCTTC. Translated, it gives CASSVATGTSPYTEQFF.

This chain joins TRBV27 and TRBJ2-1; 13 nucleotides line up with TRBD2. Germline assignment: CDR1 MNHEY and CDR2 SMNVEV (reference sequence). The CDR3 covers 15 residues. After removal of 4 bases from V and 10 bases from J, the junction contained 7 bases not matched to a gene. CDR3: CASSSGRLAGGEQFF. Here the CDR3 DNA reads TGTGCCAGCAGTTCAGGCAGACTAGCGGGAGGAGAGCAGTTCTTC.

This clonotype was seen a single time. The rearrangement uses TRBV9 and TRBJ1-3; no definite D call. V lost 0 bases to trimming and J lost 3 bases, with 7 bases between them. The CDR3 consists of 14 residues. The germline gives CDR1 SGDLS, CDR2 YYNGEE. The CDR3, as DNA: TGTGCCAGCAGCGTAGAGACACTTGGAAACACCATATATTTT. This codes for CASSVETLGNTIYF.

The rearrangement links TRBV4-3 to TRBJ2-5; 10 bases are shared with TRBD2. Losses at the gene ends were 3 bases for V and 2 bases for J; bases not matched to a gene: 3. CDR3 length equals 15 residues. Germline CDR1 reads LGHNA; CDR2 reads YSLEER. CDR3 in DNA: TGCGCCAGCAGCCAGGGGACTAGCGATCAAGAGACCCAGTACTTC. This sequence encodes CASSQGTSDQETQYF.